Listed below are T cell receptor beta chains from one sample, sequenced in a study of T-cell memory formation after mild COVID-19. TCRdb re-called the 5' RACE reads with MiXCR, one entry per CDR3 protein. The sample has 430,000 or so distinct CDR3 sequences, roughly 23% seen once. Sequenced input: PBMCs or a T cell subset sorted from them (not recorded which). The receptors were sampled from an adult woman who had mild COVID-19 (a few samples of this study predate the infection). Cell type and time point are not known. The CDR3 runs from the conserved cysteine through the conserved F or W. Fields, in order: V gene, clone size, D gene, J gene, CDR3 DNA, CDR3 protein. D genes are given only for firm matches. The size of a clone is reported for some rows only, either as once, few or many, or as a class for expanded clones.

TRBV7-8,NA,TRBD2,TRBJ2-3,TGTGCCAGCAGCTTAGACGCGGGAGGGAGCACAGATACGCAGTATTTT,CASSLDAGGSTDTQYF
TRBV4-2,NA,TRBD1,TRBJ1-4,TGTGCCAGCAGCAACCAGGGGGCTGAAAAACTGTTTTTT,CASSNQGAEKLFF
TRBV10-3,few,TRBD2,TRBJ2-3,TGTGCCATCTCGGCTAGCGGGAGTCTAGATACGCAGTATTTT,CAISASGSLDTQYF
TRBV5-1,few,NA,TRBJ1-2,TGCGCCAGCAGCTTGGATCCCCCCTATGGCTACACCTTC,CASSLDPPYGYTF
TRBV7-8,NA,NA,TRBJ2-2,TGTGCCAGCATCATGACCGGGGAGCTGTTTTTT,CASIMTGELFF
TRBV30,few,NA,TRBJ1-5,TGTGCCTGGAGTGAAGGAGGATGGCAGCCCCAGCATTTT,CAWSEGGWQPQHF
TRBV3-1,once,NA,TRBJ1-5,TGTGCCAGCAGCCTCTCTCGGAGCAATCAGCCCCAGCATTTT,CASSLSRSNQPQHF
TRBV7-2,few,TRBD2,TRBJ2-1,TGTGCCAGCAGCTTAATGGGACTAGGTCGGGATGAGCAGTTCTTC,CASSLMGLGRDEQFF
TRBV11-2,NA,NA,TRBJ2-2,TGTGCCAGCAGCCCGGCGGGCTGGGACACCGGGGAGCTGTTTTTT,CASSPAGWDTGELFF
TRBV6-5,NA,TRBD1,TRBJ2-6,TGTGCCAGCACCCTCGGGACAGGTGTCTCTGGGGCCAACGTCCTGACTTTC,CASTLGTGVSGANVLTF
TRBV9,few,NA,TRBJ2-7,TGTGCCAGCAGCGTAGCCACCGCCGAAGAGCAGTACTTC,CASSVATAEEQYF
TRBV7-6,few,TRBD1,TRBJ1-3,TGTGCCAGCAGCTTAGGCACCGGACAGGGAGTAAACACCATATATTTT,CASSLGTGQGVNTIYF
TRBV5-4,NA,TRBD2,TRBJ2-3,TGTGCCAGCAGCCGCGGAACTAGCGGGAGGGCAGATACGCAGTATTTT,CASSRGTSGRADTQYF
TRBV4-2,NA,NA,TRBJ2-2,TGTGCCAGCAGCCATGGGGTAGGGCGCACCGGGGAGCTGTTTTTT,CASSHGVGRTGELFF
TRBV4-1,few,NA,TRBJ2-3,TGCGCCAGCAGCCAACCGGACTTAGCGCCAGGAGATACGCAGTATTTT,CASSQPDLAPGDTQYF
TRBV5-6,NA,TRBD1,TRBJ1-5,TGTGCCAGCAGCAAGACAGGGCTGGATCAGCCCCAGCATTTT,CASSKTGLDQPQHF
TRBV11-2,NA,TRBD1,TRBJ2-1,TGTGCCAGCAGCCGTGGGACAGGGAGCTCCTACAATGAGCAGTTCTTC,CASSRGTGSSYNEQFF
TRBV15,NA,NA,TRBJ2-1,TGTGCCACCAGCAGAGATCTAGCTTCCAATGAGCAGTTCTTC,CATSRDLASNEQFF
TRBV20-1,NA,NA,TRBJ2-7,TGCAGTGCTAGGCGAGGGGGGGACTCCTACGAGCAGTACTTC,CSARRGGDSYEQYF
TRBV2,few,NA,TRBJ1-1,TGTGCCAGCAGTGGGCAGGGCGGGGGGACCACTGAAGCTTTCTTT,CASSGQGGGTTEAFF
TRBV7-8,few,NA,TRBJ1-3,TGTGCCAGCAGCGAGCAGGGGCTGGGGAACACCATATATTTT,CASSEQGLGNTIYF
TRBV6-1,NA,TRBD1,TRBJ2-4,TGTGCCAGCAGTCCAATAACAGGGGTGATCAAAAACATTCAGTACTTC,CASSPITGVIKNIQYF
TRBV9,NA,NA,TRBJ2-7,TGTGCCAGCAGCGTTTCTGAATACGAGCAGTACTTC,CASSVSEYEQYF
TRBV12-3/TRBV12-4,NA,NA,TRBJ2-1,TGTGCCAGCAGCCCAAATCAGGGTGAGCAGTTCTTC,CASSPNQGEQFF
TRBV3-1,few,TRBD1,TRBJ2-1,TGTGCCAGCAGCCGAGGGGGGGACAGGGGCAATGAGCAGTTCTTC,CASSRGGDRGNEQFF
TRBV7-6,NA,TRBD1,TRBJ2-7,TGTGCCAGCAGCTCCCCGGGACAGGGTGATTGGTACGAGCAGTACTTC,CASSSPGQGDWYEQYF
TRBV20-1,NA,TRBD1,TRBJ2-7,TGCAGTGCTAGAGTGGGACAGCTTAGCTCCTACGAGCAGTACTTC,CSARVGQLSSYEQYF
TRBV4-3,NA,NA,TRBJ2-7,TGCGCCAGCAGCCGGGGGACAAGTAGCTCCTACGAGCAGTACTTC,CASSRGTSSSYEQYF
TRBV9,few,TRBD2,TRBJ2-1,TGTGCCAGCAGCGTAGGACGTCGGGGGGGAGCTGAGCAGTTCTTC,CASSVGRRGGAEQFF
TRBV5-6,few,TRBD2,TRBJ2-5,TGTGCCAGCACCCCCCTACGGGCGGGGGAAGAGACCCAGTACTTC,CASTPLRAGEETQYF
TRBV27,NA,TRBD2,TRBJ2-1,TGTGCCAGCACCTTTATTGTCCAGGGACTAGCGGGAGTGAAGGACAATGAGCAGTTCTTC,CASTFIVQGLAGVKDNEQFF
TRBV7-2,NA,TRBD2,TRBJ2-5,TGTGCCAGCAGCTTATCGTACGGGAGGTTCGCGGTAGAGACCCAGTACTTC,CASSLSYGRFAVETQYF
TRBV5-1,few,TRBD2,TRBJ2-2,TGCGCCAGCAGCTTGGGGGGACCGACTAGCGTCACCGGGGAGCTGTTTTTT,CASSLGGPTSVTGELFF
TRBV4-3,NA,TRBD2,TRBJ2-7,TGCGCCAGCAGCCAAGATGCTAGCGGTAGCTCCTACGAGCAGTACTTC,CASSQDASGSSYEQYF
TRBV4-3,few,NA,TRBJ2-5,TGCGCCAGCAGCCAAGGGCAACCGTACCAAGAGACCCAGTACTTC,CASSQGQPYQETQYF
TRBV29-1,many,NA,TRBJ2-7,TGCAGCGTTGAAGTTGGGGGATACGAGCAGTACTTC,CSVEVGGYEQYF
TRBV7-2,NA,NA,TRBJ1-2,TGTGCCAGCAGCTTAGTGTCCTCCTGGAGGGCCCAAGCTAACTATGGCTACACCTTC,CASSLVSSWRAQANYGYTF
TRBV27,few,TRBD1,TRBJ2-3,TGTGCCAGCAGTTGGGGGACAGTCACAGATACGCAGTATTTT,CASSWGTVTDTQYF
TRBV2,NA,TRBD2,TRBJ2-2,TGTGCCAGGGGACTAGCGGGGGTGACCGGGGAGCTGTTTTTT,CARGLAGVTGELFF
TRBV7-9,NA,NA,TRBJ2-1,TGTGCCAGCAGCTTAGCGGGACTTCCCCCCTACAATGAGCAGTTCTTC,CASSLAGLPPYNEQFF
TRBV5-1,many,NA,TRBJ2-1,TGCGCCAGCAGCTTGGCCGGTGAGCAGTTCTTC,CASSLAGEQFF
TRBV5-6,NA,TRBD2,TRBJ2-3,TGTGCCAGCAGCTTGCGAACTAGCGGGGCAAGCACAGATACGCAGTATTTT,CASSLRTSGASTDTQYF
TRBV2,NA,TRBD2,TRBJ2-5,TGTGCCAGCACCGAGCAACGGGGGGGCCTCGGAGAGACCCAGTACTTC,CASTEQRGGLGETQYF
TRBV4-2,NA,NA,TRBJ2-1,TGTGCCAGCAGTCGGGACCCCCCTTCGTACAATGAGCAGTTCTTC,CASSRDPPSYNEQFF
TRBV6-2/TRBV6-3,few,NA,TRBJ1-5,TGTGCCAGCAGCCAGGACGGTCGCAATCAGCCCCAGCATTTT,CASSQDGRNQPQHF
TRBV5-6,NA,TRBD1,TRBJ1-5,TGTGCCAGCAGCCGGGGGACAGGGCTTGGTCAGCCCCAGCATTTT,CASSRGTGLGQPQHF
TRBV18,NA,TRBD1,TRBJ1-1,TGTGCCAGCTCACCTCGACAGGGGGTCACTGAAGCTTTCTTT,CASSPRQGVTEAFF
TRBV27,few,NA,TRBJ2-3,TGTGCCAGCAGTTTAACACAGGGGAGGAGAGATACGCAGTATTTT,CASSLTQGRRDTQYF
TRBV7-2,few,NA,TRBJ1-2,TGTGCCAGCAGCCCTAGGGGGGGCGACTATGGCTACACCTTC,CASSPRGGDYGYTF
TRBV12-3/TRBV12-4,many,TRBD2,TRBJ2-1,TGTGCCAGCAGGTTAGCGGGCTCCTACAATGAGCAGTTCTTC,CASRLAGSYNEQFF
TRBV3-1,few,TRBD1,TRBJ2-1,TGTGCCAGCAGCCCGGCGGTGGGGACAGGGAACAATGAGCAGTTCTTC,CASSPAVGTGNNEQFF
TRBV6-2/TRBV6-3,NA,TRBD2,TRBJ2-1,TGTGCCAGCAGTTACTGGTCTAGCGGGAGGGTAAGCTCCTACAATGAGCAGTTCTTC,CASSYWSSGRVSSYNEQFF
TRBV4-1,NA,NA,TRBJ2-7,TGCGCCAGCAGCCAAGGTGTAGGGCTCTCCTACGAGCAGTACTTC,CASSQGVGLSYEQYF
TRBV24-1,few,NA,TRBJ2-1,TGTGCCACCAGTGATTTGGGGGTGGGGGGCGACTATGAGCAGTTCTTC,CATSDLGVGGDYEQFF